This entry features one TCR beta chain sequence. Its antigen is not known. Losses at the gene ends were 6 bases for V and 6 bases for J; bases not matched to a gene: 8. The CDR3 runs to 13 residues. CDR1 is SGHTA, CDR2 FQGNSA, per germline. The data were produced by immunoSEQ multiplex PCR, yet TCRdb's version contains in-frame clones alone and is incomplete. Of fewer than 100,000 clones listed, approximately 86% are singletons. This entry belongs to a study of PD-L1 blockade in urothelial cancer. Study-level information: Patients' atezolizumab regimen, 1,200 mg intravenously every 3 weeks, began in the mid-2010s.

Noted time point: pretreatment peripheral blood. Patients were diagnosed with urothelial carcinoma, either locally advanced or metastatic. Study-level findings and limits: Pretreatment blood TCR clonality under the median forecast improved survival.

This TCR was sampled from a man aged 35 to 55 with urothelial cancer. The chain carries TRBV7-2 and TRBJ2-7; TRBD2 matches at 7 bases. This specimen was PBMCs, taken around atezolizumab (anti-PD-L1) treatment. CDR3 region: CASSLKSGTEQYF. CDR3 in DNA: TGTGCCAGCAGTTTAAAGAGCGGGACCGAGCAGTACTTC.